The clone carrying this T cell receptor beta chain was counted between two and nine times. What it binds is unknown. RNA transcripts gave rise to amplified TCR beta CDR3 regions. In the first-round RT-PCR of the TCR CDR3, the HTBI primer set was used. TCRdb processed the multiplex PCR reads anew with MiXCR; each CDR3 protein has one entry. The sample shows about 420,000 distinct CDR3 sequences, less than 20% of them seen only once. No progression to ophthalmopathy during 18 months of follow-up defined stable disease. Not enrolled were patients with uncontrolled infection, other autoimmune disease, pregnancy or lactation. The PBMCs were sourced from fresh peripheral blood (about 10 ml). The data are from a study of T cells in Graves' hyperthyroidism and ophthalmopathy. V lost 6 bases to trimming and J lost 9 bases; unmatched junction nucleotides: 6. The CDR3 runs 12 residues. Regarding the study as a whole: Appearing also in blood were most of the thyroid clonotypes expanded above 0.001.

The TCR comes from a woman between 18 and 29 years old with Graves' hyperthyroidism. The chain carries TRBV12-3 or TRBV12-4 and TRBJ2-3; the match to TRBD1 covers 7 bases. The sequenced material came from blood. The DNA for the CDR3 is TGTGCCAGCAGCCAGACAGGGTACACGCAGTATTTT. Amino acids: CASSQTGYTQYF.